This TCR beta chain was obtained from a study of blood T cell repertoires in COVID-19. About the study: Material from acute and convalescent COVID-19 was sourced from the United States, Italy and Spain.

Some clones are missing from TCRdb's copy, which holds only in-frame ones; the method was immunoSEQ multiplex PCR. Among about 58,000 clones, roughly 90% were seen once, and the ten largest hold roughly 13%. The V end lost 0 bases, the J end lost 6 bases, and 13 bases lay between the germline ends. This CDR3 has 16 residues. CDR1 is SGHNT and CDR2 is YYREEE in the germline V gene (reference sequence). Sequenced sample: peripheral blood. The clonotype comes from a woman aged 55-75 years with active COVID-19. The chain links TRBV5-4 to TRBJ1-6, with D tentatively TRBD1 (5 bases). The CDR3 DNA reads as TGTGCCAGCAGCTTGGGGGTCCAGGGACTTAATTCACCCCTCCACTTT. This gives the protein CASSLGVQGLNSPLHF.